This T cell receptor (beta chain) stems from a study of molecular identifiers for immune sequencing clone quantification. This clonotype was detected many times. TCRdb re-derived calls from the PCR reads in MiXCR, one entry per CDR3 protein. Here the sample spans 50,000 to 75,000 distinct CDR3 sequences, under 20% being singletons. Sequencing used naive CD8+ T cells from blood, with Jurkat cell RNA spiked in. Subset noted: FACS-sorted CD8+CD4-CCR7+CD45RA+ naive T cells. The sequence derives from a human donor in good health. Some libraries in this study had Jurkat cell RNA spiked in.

The CDR3 DNA sequence: TGTGCCAGCAGTTACAGGGGGCGGGCTTTCTTT. This gives the protein CASSYRGRAFF. The chain couples TRBV27 to TRBJ1-1; 9 nucleotides agree with TRBD1. Germline-derived CDR1 and CDR2 are MNHEY and SMNVEV (reference sequence). The CDR3 is 11 residues long. The V segment lost 4 bases and the J segment 11 bases; nucleotides outside the gene matches: 2.